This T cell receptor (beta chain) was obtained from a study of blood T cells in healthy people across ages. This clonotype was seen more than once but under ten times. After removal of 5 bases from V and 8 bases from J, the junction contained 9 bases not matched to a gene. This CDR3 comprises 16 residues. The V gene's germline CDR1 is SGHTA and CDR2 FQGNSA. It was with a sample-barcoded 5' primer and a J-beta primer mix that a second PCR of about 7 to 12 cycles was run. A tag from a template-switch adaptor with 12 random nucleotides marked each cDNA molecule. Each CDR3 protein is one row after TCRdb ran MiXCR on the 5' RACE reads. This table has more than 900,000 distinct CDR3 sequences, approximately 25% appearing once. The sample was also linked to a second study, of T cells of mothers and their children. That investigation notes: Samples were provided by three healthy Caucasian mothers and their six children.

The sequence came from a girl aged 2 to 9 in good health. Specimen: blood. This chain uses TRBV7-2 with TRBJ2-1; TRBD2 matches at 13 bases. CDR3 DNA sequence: TGTGCCAGCAGCCCGCGGACTAGCGGGAGACGGGATGAGCAGTTCTTC. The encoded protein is CASSPRTSGRRDEQFF.